What follows is one T cell receptor (beta chain) and its context. Its antigen remains unknown. Germline loops: CDR1 SGHNT, CDR2 YYREEE (reference sequence). This CDR3 is 16 amino acids long. V lost 4 bases, J lost 3 bases, and 10 bases stayed unmatched. A sample-barcoded 5' primer and a J-beta primer mix were used in a second PCR of about 7 to 11 cycles. TCRdb recomputed calls from the 5' RACE reads with MiXCR, one row per CDR3 protein. The sample lists about 580,000 distinct CDR3 sequences; around 48% were seen once. This sample was taken from a study of blood T cells in healthy people across ages. Whole-study results and caveats: Comparison with aged donors showed that long-lived donors had more naive CD4+ cells and higher diversity.

Material: blood. The chain recombines TRBV5-4 with TRBJ2-7, with 10 bases matching TRBD2. The receptor was isolated from a man at least 80 years old in good health. This chain's CDR3 is CASSGGTSGTIYEQYF. Here the CDR3 DNA reads TGTGCCAGCAGCGGCGGAACTAGCGGGACTATCTACGAGCAGTACTTC. The whole variable domain, filled in from reference TRBV5-4 and TRBJ2-7, reads ETGVTQSPTHLIKTRGQQVTLRCSSQSGHNTVSWYQQALGQGPQFIFQYYREEENGRGNFPPRFSGLQFPNYSSELNVNALELDDSALYLCASSGGTSGTIYEQYFGPGTRLTVT.